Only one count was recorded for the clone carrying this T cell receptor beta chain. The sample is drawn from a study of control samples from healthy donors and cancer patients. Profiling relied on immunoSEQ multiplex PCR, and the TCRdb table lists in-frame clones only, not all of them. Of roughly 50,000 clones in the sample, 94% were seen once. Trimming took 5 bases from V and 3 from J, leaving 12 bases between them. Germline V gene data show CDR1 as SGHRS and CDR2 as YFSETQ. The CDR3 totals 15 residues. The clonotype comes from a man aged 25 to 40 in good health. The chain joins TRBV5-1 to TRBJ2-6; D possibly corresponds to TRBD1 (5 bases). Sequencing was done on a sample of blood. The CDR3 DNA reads TGCGCCAGCAGGGATCAAGGGGTTGGGGCCAACGTCCTGACTTTC. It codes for CASRDQGVGANVLTF.